Listed below are T cell receptor beta chains from one sample, sequenced in a study of blood T cell repertoires in COVID-19. Data came from immunoSEQ multiplex PCR; TCRdb stores just in-frame clones and leaves some out. The table includes tens of thousands of clones, 85% to 90% detected once. The sample taken for sequencing was peripheral blood. The receptors stem from a human donor in a cohort sampled during active COVID-19. CDR3s include the opening cysteine and the closing phenylalanine or tryptophan. D genes are given only for firm matches. Only some rows state a clone size, as once, few, many or a class for expanded clones.

j_call: TRBJ1-6
d_call: -
clone_size: -
v_call: TRBV7-2
cdr3_aa: CASSLARDNSPLHF
cdr3_nt: TGTGCCAGCAGCTTAGCCAGGGATAATTCACCCCTCCACTTT

j_call: TRBJ1-1
d_call: -
clone_size: -
v_call: TRBV10-3
cdr3_aa: CAISEGMRTEAFF
cdr3_nt: TGTGCCATCAGTGAGGGAATGCGGACTGAAGCTTTCTTT

j_call: TRBJ2-3
d_call: TRBD2
clone_size: -
v_call: TRBV2
cdr3_aa: CASSVTAGESTDTQYF
cdr3_nt: TGTGCCAGCAGCGTTACTGCGGGGGAGAGCACAGATACGCAGTATTTT

j_call: TRBJ1-1
d_call: TRBD1
clone_size: -
v_call: TRBV29-1
cdr3_aa: CSVTPGTGGMTEAFF
cdr3_nt: TGCAGCGTTACCCCCGGGACAGGGGGCATGACTGAAGCTTTCTTT

j_call: TRBJ1-6
d_call: -
clone_size: once
v_call: TRBV3-1/TRBV3-2
cdr3_aa: CASSLAVQESPLHF
cdr3_nt: TGTGCCAGCAGCCTAGCAGTCCAAGAGTCACCCCTCCACTTT

j_call: TRBJ1-1
d_call: TRBD1
clone_size: once
v_call: TRBV3-1/TRBV3-2
cdr3_aa: CASSQEGTGKTFF
cdr3_nt: TGTGCCAGCAGCCAAGAAGGGACAGGGAAAACTTTCTTT

j_call: TRBJ2-7
d_call: -
clone_size: -
v_call: TRBV7-9
cdr3_aa: CASSLANYEQYF
cdr3_nt: TGTGCCAGCAGCTTAGCTAACTACGAGCAGTACTTC

j_call: TRBJ2-1
d_call: TRBD1
clone_size: -
v_call: TRBV4-3
cdr3_aa: CASSQEGQGKDEQFF
cdr3_nt: TGCGCCAGCAGCCAAGAGGGACAGGGTAAGGATGAGCAGTTCTTC

j_call: TRBJ1-2
d_call: -
clone_size: -
v_call: TRBV6-5
cdr3_aa: CASSTQGSYYGYTF
cdr3_nt: TGTGCCAGCAGTACCCAGGGATCCTACTATGGCTACACCTTC

j_call: TRBJ2-2
d_call: -
clone_size: -
v_call: TRBV5-6
cdr3_aa: CASSQGFGGDYFTGELFF
cdr3_nt: TGTGCCAGCAGCCAGGGGTTTGGCGGCGATTACTTCACCGGGGAGCTGTTTTTT

j_call: TRBJ2-7
d_call: TRBD1
clone_size: -
v_call: TRBV19
cdr3_aa: CASSPGQGDYEQYF
cdr3_nt: TGTGCCAGTAGCCCGGGACAGGGGGACTACGAGCAGTACTTC

j_call: TRBJ2-7
d_call: -
clone_size: -
v_call: TRBV5-6
cdr3_aa: CASSFVSGTYEQYF
cdr3_nt: TGTGCCAGCAGCTTTGTCTCAGGTACTTACGAGCAGTACTTC

j_call: TRBJ2-7
d_call: TRBD1
clone_size: -
v_call: TRBV9
cdr3_aa: CASSVDPRDRAYEQYF
cdr3_nt: TGTGCCAGCAGCGTAGACCCGAGGGACAGGGCTTACGAGCAGTACTTC

j_call: TRBJ1-1
d_call: -
clone_size: -
v_call: TRBV6-1
cdr3_aa: CASSELGAKPMNTEAFF
cdr3_nt: TGTGCCAGCAGTGAACTGGGCGCCAAACCCATGAACACTGAAGCTTTCTTT

j_call: TRBJ1-2
d_call: TRBD1
clone_size: -
v_call: TRBV25-1
cdr3_aa: CASSALGQGNGYTF
cdr3_nt: TGTGCCAGCAGTGCCCTGGGACAGGGAAACGGCTACACCTTC

j_call: TRBJ2-5
d_call: TRBD2
clone_size: -
v_call: TRBV5-1
cdr3_aa: CASSSGGGRAQETQYF
cdr3_nt: TGCGCCAGCAGCTCTGGTGGCGGGAGGGCCCAAGAGACCCAGTACTTC

j_call: TRBJ1-2
d_call: -
clone_size: -
v_call: TRBV7-2
cdr3_aa: CASSFRGDGYTF
cdr3_nt: TGTGCCAGCAGCTTTCGGGGGGATGGCTACACCTTC

j_call: TRBJ2-5
d_call: TRBD2
clone_size: -
v_call: TRBV29-1
cdr3_aa: CSVGRGGNQETQYF
cdr3_nt: TGCAGCGTTGGGCGGGGGGGGAATCAAGAGACCCAGTACTTC

j_call: TRBJ2-5
d_call: -
clone_size: -
v_call: TRBV6-5
cdr3_aa: CASRTPPEETQYF
cdr3_nt: TGTGCCAGCAGAACCCCCCCGGAAGAGACCCAGTACTTC

j_call: TRBJ2-7
d_call: TRBD2
clone_size: -
v_call: TRBV6-5
cdr3_aa: CASGKWASGGYEQYF
cdr3_nt: TGTGCCAGCGGAAAATGGGCTAGCGGGGGATACGAGCAGTACTTC

j_call: TRBJ2-1
d_call: TRBD2
clone_size: -
v_call: TRBV5-1
cdr3_aa: CASWGSGSSNEQFF
cdr3_nt: TGCGCCAGCTGGGGTAGCGGGAGTTCGAATGAGCAGTTCTTC

j_call: TRBJ2-1
d_call: -
clone_size: -
v_call: TRBV24-1
cdr3_aa: CATSDPSTKGSYNEQFF
cdr3_nt: TGTGCCACCAGTGACCCGTCGACCAAGGGGTCCTACAATGAGCAGTTCTTC

j_call: TRBJ1-2
d_call: -
clone_size: -
v_call: TRBV4-1
cdr3_aa: CASSQEEPGGYGYTF
cdr3_nt: TGCGCCAGCAGCCAAGAAGAGCCGGGTGGGTATGGCTACACCTTC

j_call: TRBJ2-5
d_call: TRBD1
clone_size: -
v_call: TRBV7-8
cdr3_aa: CASSQLQGRETQYF
cdr3_nt: TGTGCCAGCAGCCAATTACAGGGGCGAGAGACCCAGTACTTC

j_call: TRBJ2-7
d_call: -
clone_size: -
v_call: TRBV4-1
cdr3_aa: CASSQAAGTERYEQYF
cdr3_nt: TGCGCCAGCAGCCAAGCGGCGGGGACTGAACGTTACGAGCAGTACTTC

j_call: TRBJ2-5
d_call: TRBD2
clone_size: -
v_call: TRBV7-2
cdr3_aa: CASSPTLGAGEETQYF
cdr3_nt: TGTGCCAGCAGCCCGACCCTCGGGGCGGGGGAAGAGACCCAGTACTTC

j_call: TRBJ2-3
d_call: -
clone_size: once
v_call: TRBV4-1
cdr3_aa: CASSQVLATPGGTQYF
cdr3_nt: TGCGCCAGCAGCCAAGTACTAGCCACACCCGGGGGTACGCAGTATTTT

j_call: TRBJ1-1
d_call: -
clone_size: -
v_call: TRBV7-9
cdr3_aa: CASSPATWRRTEAFF
cdr3_nt: TGTGCCAGCAGCCCCGCGACCTGGAGGAGAACTGAAGCTTTCTTT

j_call: TRBJ2-5
d_call: TRBD2
clone_size: -
v_call: TRBV9
cdr3_aa: CASSESSGGAWETQYF
cdr3_nt: TGTGCCAGCAGCGAGAGTAGCGGGGGGGCCTGGGAGACCCAGTACTTC

j_call: TRBJ1-2
d_call: -
clone_size: -
v_call: TRBV5-1
cdr3_aa: CASSLSTGDYGYTF
cdr3_nt: TGCGCCAGCAGCTTGTCTACCGGAGACTATGGCTACACCTTC

j_call: TRBJ1-5
d_call: -
clone_size: -
v_call: TRBV28
cdr3_aa: CAISGHTNQPQHF
cdr3_nt: TGTGCCATCTCGGGACACACCAATCAGCCCCAGCATTTT

j_call: TRBJ2-2
d_call: TRBD1
clone_size: -
v_call: TRBV2
cdr3_aa: CASRFDRGRTGELFF
cdr3_nt: TGTGCCAGCAGATTCGACAGGGGGCGGACCGGGGAGCTGTTTTTT

j_call: TRBJ1-1
d_call: TRBD1
clone_size: -
v_call: TRBV28
cdr3_aa: CASQSGQGASALQGTEAFF
cdr3_nt: TGTGCCAGCCAATCTGGGCAGGGGGCGAGCGCGCTCCAGGGCACTGAAGCTTTCTTT

j_call: TRBJ2-7
d_call: -
clone_size: -
v_call: TRBV6-5
cdr3_aa: CASSYSGEISYEQYF
cdr3_nt: TGTGCCAGCAGTTACTCGGGAGAAATTTCCTACGAGCAGTACTTC

j_call: TRBJ2-1
d_call: -
clone_size: -
v_call: TRBV27
cdr3_aa: CASSFGPGNNEQFF
cdr3_nt: TGTGCCAGCAGTTTCGGCCCGGGGAACAATGAGCAGTTCTTC

j_call: TRBJ2-5
d_call: TRBD2
clone_size: -
v_call: TRBV7-2
cdr3_aa: CASSLTGGRETQYF
cdr3_nt: TGTGCCAGCAGTTTAACGGGGGGGCGGGAGACCCAGTACTTC

j_call: TRBJ2-3
d_call: -
clone_size: -
v_call: TRBV7-2
cdr3_aa: CASRVGDTRTDTQYF
cdr3_nt: TGTGCCAGCCGGGTGGGGGACACACGAACCGATACGCAGTATTTT

j_call: TRBJ2-4
d_call: -
clone_size: -
v_call: TRBV6-2/TRBV6-3
cdr3_aa: CASSYSEDIQYF
cdr3_nt: TGTGCCAGCAGTTACTCGGAGGACATTCAGTACTTC

j_call: TRBJ2-3
d_call: TRBD2
clone_size: -
v_call: TRBV5-1
cdr3_aa: CASSLGRLAGTSTDTQYF
cdr3_nt: TGCGCCAGCAGCTTGGGAAGGCTAGCGGGGACTAGCACAGATACGCAGTATTTT

j_call: TRBJ2-7
d_call: TRBD1
clone_size: -
v_call: TRBV6-5
cdr3_aa: CASSYSTGQGNEQYF
cdr3_nt: TGTGCCAGCAGTTACTCGACCGGACAGGGGAACGAGCAGTACTTC

j_call: TRBJ2-1
d_call: TRBD2
clone_size: -
v_call: TRBV27
cdr3_aa: CASSLRLAHEQFF
cdr3_nt: TGTGCCAGCAGTCTCAGACTAGCTCATGAGCAGTTCTTC